This record looks at one T cell receptor (beta chain) sequence and its context. What it recognizes is unknown. The sample is drawn from a study of T cell repertoires in cytomegalovirus infection. Study overall: CMV epitopes, recently identified HLA-C-restricted and well-studied HLA-B-restricted, were used. Evidence of both CMV infection and a matching HLA type came from public TCR beta signatures. General study findings and limits: Ex vivo responses were dominated by HLA-C-restricted CMV-specific TCR beta clonotypes.

One entry per CDR3 protein, called by TCRdb with MiXCR from the reads. The repertoire holds around 710,000 distinct CDR3 sequences, with about 29% as singletons. This clonotype originated in a human donor in good health (CMV status not recorded). Some clones in this sample may be carry-over from other donors' samples. The sample in question was cultured CD8+ T cells from PBMCs, obtained from culture after CMV antigen stimulation.

DNA for the CDR3: TGCGCCAGCGGCAGGTATAGCGGGGGCTCCTACAATGAGCAGTTCTTC. Translated: CASGRYSGGSYNEQFF. The V and J genes are TRBV5-1 and TRBJ2-1, with TRBD2 matching over 9 bases. Germline V lookup: CDR1 SGHRS, CDR2 YFSETQ. This CDR3 region has 16 residues. J gave up 0 bases and V 7 bases, and 8 bases lay outside the gene matches. Supplemented by reference TRBV5-1 and TRBJ2-1, the full variable domain reads KAGVTQTPRYLIKTRGQQVTLSCSPISGHRSVSWYQQTPGQGLQFLFEYFSETQRNKGNFPGRFSGRQFSNSRSEMNVSTLELGDSALYLCASGRYSGGSYNEQFFGPGTRLTVL.